A single sample gave rise to the 18 T cell receptor beta chains below, sequenced in a study of blood T cell repertoires in COVID-19. Produced via immunoSEQ multiplex PCR; TCRdb's table is partial and in-frame only. In the table there are 100,000 to 150,000 clones, roughly 91% of which are singletons. Material: peripheral blood. All receptors derive from a man aged 45-60 years with active or convalescent COVID-19.

The CDR3 sequence is CASSLGGAQGAEKLFF. CDR3 nucleotide sequence: TGTGCCAGCAGCTTAGGTGGCGCCCAGGGGGCTGAAAAACTGTTTTTT. The chain has TRBV7-8 and TRBJ1-4, with TRBD1 identical over 8 bases. V was pared by 1 base and J by 7 bases, with 8 bases of the junction left unmatched. This CDR3 region has 16 residues. CDR1 and CDR2 (germline): SGHVS, FQNEAQ.

This sequence joins TRBV28 and TRBJ2-7, with 14 bases that match TRBD2. Germline loops: CDR1 MDHEN, CDR2 SYDVKM. The CDR3 contains 15 residues. The V and J ends lost 7 bases and 6 bases, in that order; junction bases with no gene match: 8. This CDR3 is CASKGTSGRYSEQYF. The CDR3 DNA sequence: TGTGCCAGCAAAGGGACTAGCGGGAGATACAGCGAGCAGTACTTC.

The rearrangement uses TRBV5-1 and TRBJ1-1; TRBD1 is a possible D gene (5 bases). From germline, CDR1 is SGHRS and CDR2 YFSETQ. The CDR3 contains 15 residues. V lost 4 bases and J lost 1, with 14 bases in between. The CDR3 loop is CASSLGPGENTEAFF. The DNA of the CDR3 is TGCGCCAGCAGCCTGGGTCCGGGGGAGAACACTGAAGCTTTCTTT.

The chain has TRBV24-1 and TRBJ2-1, with D maybe TRBD2 (5 bases). Germline V gene sequence: CDR1 KGHDR, CDR2 SFDVKD. V was cut by 3 bases and J by 0 bases, with 8 bases left in between. The CDR3 covers 15 residues. The chain's CDR3 is CATSDGLASYNEQFF. The CDR3 nucleotides are TGTGCCACCAGTGATGGGCTAGCCTCCTACAATGAGCAGTTCTTC.

A single count supports this clone. This chain joins TRBV6-6 and TRBJ1-5, with TRBD1 as a possible D gene (6 bases). Germline V CDR1 and CDR2: MNHNY, SVGAGI (reference sequence). This CDR3 is 15 amino acids long. Between the trimmed V and J ends, which lost 5 bases and 3 bases, there was a span of 14 bases. CDR3 loop: CASSHKQGDNQPQHF. CDR3 coding DNA: TGTGCCAGCAGTCATAAACAGGGCGACAATCAGCCCCAGCATTTT.

V is TRBV27 and J is TRBJ2-1; 9 nucleotides line up with TRBD1. Per the germline V gene, CDR1 is MNHEY and CDR2 is SMNVEV (reference sequence). The CDR3 runs 12 residues. With V trimmed by 7 bases and J by 7 bases, 2 bases remained unmatched. CDR3 in amino acids: CASMDRGNEQFF. The CDR3 DNA is TGTGCCAGCATGGACAGGGGAAATGAGCAGTTCTTC.

The chain carries TRBV19 and TRBJ2-7; possible D gene TRBD2, 5 bases. Germline CDR1 is LNHDA and CDR2 is SQIVND (reference sequence). The V gene lost 0 bases and the J gene lost 1 base, with 7 bases spanning the gap. The CDR3 is made up of 14 amino acids. CDR3 sequence (DNA): TGTGCCAGTAGTATAGATCCGGGATCCTACGAGCAGTACTTC. Translating gives CASSIDPGSYEQYF. Full variable domain (missing parts from reference TRBV19 and TRBJ2-7): DGGITQSPKYLFRKEGQNVTLSCEQNLNHDAMYWYRQDPGQGLRLIYYSQIVNDFQKGDIAEGYSVSREKKESFPLTVTSAQKNPTAFYLCASSIDPGSYEQYFGPGTRLTVT.

Written as DNA, the CDR3 is TGTGCCAGTAGCCTCGGAAACACCATATATTTT. Translated: CASSLGNTIYF. V gene TRBV19 combines with J gene TRBJ1-3; no clear D. This CDR3 is 11 amino acids long. V was trimmed by 6 bases and J by 4 bases, leaving 4 bases between them. Per germline, CDR1 LNHDA and CDR2 SQIVND (reference sequence).

The chain recombines TRBV5-8 with TRBJ2-1; perhaps TRBD1 as D (6 bases). The CDR3 is made up of 15 amino acids. Looked up from germline, CDR1 is SGHTS and CDR2 is YDEGEE. The ends were cut back, 9 bases at V and 5 bases at J, with 21 bases in the middle. The DNA for the CDR3 is TGTGCCACCTCCCTCGGGGACATAGCTCACAATGAGCAGTTCTTC. Protein product: CATSLGDIAHNEQFF.

The V and J genes are TRBV2 and TRBJ2-7, with a tentative D call TRBD2 (6 bases). Germline V lookup: CDR1 SNHLY, CDR2 FYNNEI. V lost 5 bases, J lost 1 base, and 9 bases lay in between. CDR3 size: 13 residues. CDR3 bases: TGTGCCAGCAGTTCGGGACTGTCCTACGAGCAGTACTTC. Translating gives CASSSGLSYEQYF.

The rearrangement uses TRBV19 and TRBJ1-1; D call uncertain. The CDR3 extends over 14 amino acids. The germline gives CDR1 LNHDA, CDR2 SQIVND (reference sequence). The germline V and J ends were trimmed by 7 bases and 2 bases, with 14 bases remaining between them. The CDR3 protein is CASTSRVSNTEAFF. CDR3 bases: TGTGCCAGTACGAGCCGGGTATCCAACACTGAAGCTTTCTTT.

This clone was seen just once. The chain uses TRBV19 and TRBJ1-2; D is possibly TRBD1 (6 bases). Trimming took off 3 bases at V and 11 bases at J, with 13 bases between the two ends. The CDR3 is 12 residues long. Germline CDR1 reads LNHDA; CDR2 reads SQIVND (reference sequence). DNA of the CDR3: TGTGCCAGTAGTATCCCCGACAGGCTGTACACCTTC. Protein sequence: CASSIPDRLYTF.

This clone was observed a few times. The V call is TRBV2, the J call TRBJ1-5; tentative D call: TRBD1 (6 bases). The germline CDR1 and CDR2 sequences are SNHLY and FYNNEI. Deletions cut 6 bases from V and 3 bases from J, with 15 bases between. The CDR3 has 15 amino acids. The CDR3 here is CASRPGTNFNQPQHF. The CDR3 DNA follows: TGTGCCAGCAGACCCGGGACAAACTTCAATCAGCCCCAGCATTTT.

The rearrangement joins TRBV5-1 to TRBJ2-1; 10 nucleotides line up with TRBD2. Germline CDR1 reads SGHRS; CDR2 reads YFSETQ. V was pared by 4 bases and J by 6 bases, with 7 bases of the junction left unmatched. This CDR3 is built from 15 residues. CDR3 DNA: TGCGCCAGCAGCGTATCTAGCGGGAGACCCAATGAGCAGTTCTTC. Residues: CASSVSSGRPNEQFF.

V is TRBV10-1 and J is TRBJ2-1; no clear D. V was clipped by 0 bases and J by 5 bases, with 5 bases between them. The CDR3 spans 13 residues. Per the germline V gene, CDR1 is WNHNN and CDR2 is SYGVQD (reference sequence). DNA for the CDR3: TGCGCCAGCAGTGAGTCGGGCAACAATGAGCAGTTCTTC. It codes for CASSESGNNEQFF.

DNA for the CDR3: TGTGCCAGCAGTTTACTGAGGGGGAAAGCTTTCTTT. This codes for CASSLLRGKAFF. The chain carries TRBV27 and TRBJ1-1; D is perhaps TRBD1 (6 bases). Trimming took off 2 bases at V and 9 bases at J, with 10 bases between the two ends. Germline V gene data show CDR1 as MNHEY and CDR2 as SMNVEV (reference sequence). The CDR3 spans 12 residues.

V and J are TRBV3-1 (or the pseudogene TRBV3-2) and TRBJ2-7, with 10 bases that match TRBD1. The V gene end was trimmed by 0 bases and the J gene end by 4 bases; junction bases not matched to a gene: 3. Germline loops: CDR1 LGHDT, CDR2 YNNKEL (reference sequence). This CDR3 region has 15 residues. CDR3 protein: CASSQDVGQGYEQYF. CDR3 coding DNA: TGTGCCAGCAGCCAAGATGTGGGACAGGGGTACGAGCAGTACTTC.

The rearrangement uses TRBV29-1 and TRBJ2-6, with D perhaps TRBD1 (6 bases). Trimming left V 4 bases short and J 0 bases short, with 7 bases between. The CDR3 runs 14 residues. Germline V gene data show CDR1 as SQVTM and CDR2 as ANQGSEA. CDR3 in amino acids: CSVAGDSGANVLTF. The DNA for the CDR3 is TGCAGCGTTGCAGGGGACTCTGGGGCCAACGTCCTGACTTTC.